This TCR beta chain stems from a study of blood T cell repertoires in COVID-19. Turning to the study itself: The United States, Italy and Spain provided the acute and convalescent COVID-19 samples. PBMCs, B-cell-depleted T cells, or T cells were the source of the cDNA or gDNA that made up the material.

The CDR3 sequence is 15 residues long. Per the germline V gene, CDR1 is SEHNR and CDR2 is FQNEAQ (reference sequence). V gave up 7 bases and J gave up 2 bases, with 18 bases separating them. Measured with immunoSEQ multiplex PCR; TCRdb has only the in-frame clones, and not every one. The table has 110,000 to 150,000 clones, around 87% seen once; the top ten hold roughly 10%. This receptor was identified in a man in his 60s who had recovered from COVID-19. The sample was PBMCs or T cells enriched from blood (not recorded which). V gene TRBV7-9 combines with J gene TRBJ2-7; possible D gene TRBD2, 7 bases. The CDR3 region has the DNA TGTGCCAGCACGCCTCCGGGGGGCGTACCCTACGAGCAGTACTTC. Encoded protein: CASTPPGGVPYEQYF.